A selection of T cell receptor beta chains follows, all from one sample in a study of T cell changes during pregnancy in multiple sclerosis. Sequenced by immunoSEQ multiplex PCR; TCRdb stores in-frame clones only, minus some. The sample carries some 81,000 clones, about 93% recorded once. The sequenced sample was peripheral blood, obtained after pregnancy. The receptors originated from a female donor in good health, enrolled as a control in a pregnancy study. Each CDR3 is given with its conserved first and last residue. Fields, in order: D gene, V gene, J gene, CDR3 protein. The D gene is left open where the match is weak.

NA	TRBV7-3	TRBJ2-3	CASSFSATDTQYF
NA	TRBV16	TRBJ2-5	CASSQAPEETQYF
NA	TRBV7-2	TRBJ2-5	CASSFRGPPQETQYF
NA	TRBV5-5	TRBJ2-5	CASPPGRVETQYF
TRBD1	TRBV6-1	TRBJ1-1	CASRDPTGGWTFF
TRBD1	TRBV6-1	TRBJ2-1	CASSVWGQGHNEQFF
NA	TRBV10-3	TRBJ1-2	CAISNPGEPDYPYGYTF
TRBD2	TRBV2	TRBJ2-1	CASGSGGSNEQFF
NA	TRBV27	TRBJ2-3	CASSPTRVMGTDTQYF
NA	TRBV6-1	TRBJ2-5	CASSVPTQETQYF
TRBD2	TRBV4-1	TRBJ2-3	CASSQGLAGLTDTQYF
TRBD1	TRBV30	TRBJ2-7	CAWSPGTGGYEQYF
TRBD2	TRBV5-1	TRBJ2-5	CASSLGTSEETQYF
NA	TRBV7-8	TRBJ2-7	CASSATQGFDEQYF
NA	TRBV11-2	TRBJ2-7	CASSSREFEQYF
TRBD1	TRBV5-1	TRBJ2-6	CASSLRRDRLSGANVLTF
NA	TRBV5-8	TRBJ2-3	CASSLRKTGRPDTQYF
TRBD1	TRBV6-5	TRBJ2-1	CASSYGTGTYNEQFF
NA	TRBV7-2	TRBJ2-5	CASSQKGYRETQYF